The rows below give T cell receptor beta chains drawn from one sample of a study of OX40 agonist ivuxolimab in advanced cancers. The protocol was immunoSEQ multiplex PCR, while the TCRdb copy is restricted to in-frame clones and leaves out a portion. Among fewer than 40,000 clones listed, roughly 89% were seen once. Sample: CD4+ or CD8+ T cells sorted from blood, taken in a trial of the OX40 agonist ivuxolimab. All receptors come from an adult with an advanced solid tumor such as melanoma, head and neck, liver or kidney cancer. Both conserved end residues are part of each CDR3. The D gene is left open where the match is weak. Clone sizes are given selectively: once, few, many, or a class where the clone is expanded.

cdr3_aa cdr3_nt j_call v_call clone_size d_call
CASSGAGGDQPQHF TGTGCCAGTAGTGGGGCAGGGGGCGATCAGCCCCAGCATTTT TRBJ1-5 TRBV19 NA TRBD1
CASSIVAGGPYEQFF TGTGCCAGTAGTATAGTTGCGGGAGGACCATATGAGCAGTTCTTC TRBJ2-1 TRBV19 once TRBD2
CASTKTSGGLDTQYF TGTGCCAGCACCAAGACTAGCGGGGGACTGGATACGCAGTATTTT TRBJ2-3 TRBV27 NA TRBD2
CAISDGQMNTEAFF TGTGCCATCAGTGATGGACAGATGAACACTGAAGCTTTCTTT TRBJ1-1 TRBV10-3 once NA
CASSFTSGSLEDEQFF TGTGCCAGCAGCTTTACTAGCGGGAGTTTGGAGGATGAGCAGTTCTTC TRBJ2-1 TRBV11-3 NA TRBD2
CSVEGGAYNEQFF TGCAGCGTTGAAGGGGGGGCCTACAATGAGCAGTTCTTC TRBJ2-1 TRBV29-1 NA NA
CASGGSGGLATYEQYF TGTGCCAGTGGTGGTAGCGGCGGCCTCGCAACCTACGAGCAGTACTTC TRBJ2-7 TRBV27 NA NA
CASSPPPGRGLGANVLTF TGTGCCAGTAGCCCTCCGCCGGGTAGGGGGCTTGGGGCCAACGTCCTGACTTTC TRBJ2-6 TRBV19 NA TRBD1
CASSELEGALGTEAFF TGTGCCAGCAGTGAGTTGGAGGGGGCGCTGGGTACTGAAGCTTTCTTT TRBJ1-1 TRBV6-1 NA TRBD1
CASTEGEKLFF TGTGCCAGTACCGAGGGTGAAAAACTGTTTTTT TRBJ1-4 TRBV19 NA NA
CASSAQAHQIYNEQFF TGTGCCAGCAGCGCCCAGGCCCACCAAATCTACAATGAGCAGTTCTTC TRBJ2-1 TRBV7-6 NA NA
CASSDRLDPQETQYF TGTGCCAGCAGCGACCGACTAGATCCCCAAGAGACCCAGTACTTC TRBJ2-5 TRBV7-6 NA NA
CASSLGTGDEKLFF TGTGCCAGCAGCTTAGGGACAGGGGATGAAAAACTGTTTTTT TRBJ1-4 TRBV11-2 NA TRBD1
CASSFSRGSTDTQYF TGTGCCAGCAGCTTCTCCCGGGGGAGCACAGATACGCAGTATTTT TRBJ2-3 TRBV5-8 once NA
CASSEGGDAAFF TGTGCCAGCAGTGAGGGAGGTGACGCAGCTTTCTTT TRBJ1-1 TRBV6-1 NA NA
CASSFSGTGGYEQYF TGTGCCAGCAGTTTCTCCGGGACAGGGGGCTACGAGCAGTACTTC TRBJ2-7 TRBV27 NA TRBD1
CASGQSGWNYGYTF TGTGCTAGTGGTCAGTCGGGCTGGAACTATGGCTACACCTTC TRBJ1-2 TRBV12-5 NA NA
CASSYSGGTQYF TGTGCCAGCAGTTACTCCGGCGGGACCCAGTACTTC TRBJ2-5 TRBV6-5 NA NA
CASSPGNNQETQYF TGCGCCAGCAGCCCCGGGAATAACCAAGAGACCCAGTACTTC TRBJ2-5 TRBV5-1 NA NA
CASSSLMGLGFYEQYF TGTGCCAGCAGCTCTCTCATGGGACTTGGCTTCTACGAGCAGTACTTC TRBJ2-7 TRBV7-6 NA NA
CASSSPRTSGSSYNEQFF TGTGCCAGCAGTTCTCCGCGGACTAGCGGGAGCTCCTACAATGAGCAGTTCTTC TRBJ2-1 TRBV27 NA TRBD2
CASSIYDRGDQPQHF TGTGCCAGTAGTATTTATGACAGGGGTGATCAGCCCCAGCATTTT TRBJ1-5 TRBV19 NA TRBD1
CASSYGQGTGELFF TGTGCCAGTAGTTACGGACAGGGCACCGGGGAGCTGTTTTTT TRBJ2-2 TRBV19 NA TRBD1
CASSLTPHSYEQYF TGTGCCAGCAGTTTAACACCACACTCCTACGAGCAGTACTTC TRBJ2-7 TRBV28 NA NA
CASSPGFGNQPQHF TGTGCCAGCAGCCCAGGGTTTGGCAATCAGCCCCAGCATTTT TRBJ1-5 TRBV11-2 NA NA
CASSSGPYIYEQYF TGTGCCAGTAGTTCCGGACCTTATATCTACGAGCAGTACTTC TRBJ2-7 TRBV19 NA NA
CASSDSRDPEAPYEQYF TGCGCCAGCAGCGACTCCCGGGACCCCGAGGCCCCCTACGAGCAGTACTTC TRBJ2-7 TRBV5-1 NA NA
CASSLLSPVELFF TGTGCCAGCAGCTTATTATCCCCGGTGGAGCTGTTTTTT TRBJ2-2 TRBV11-2 NA NA
CASSSTRQTEAFF TGTGCCAGCAGCTCCACGAGACAGACTGAAGCTTTCTTT TRBJ1-1 TRBV7-9 NA NA
CASSPRSMPRLLSYTF TGTGCCAGCAGCCCGCGGTCGATGCCCCGCCTACTAAGCTACACCTTC TRBJ1-2 TRBV7-9 NA NA
CASSYTGRGNEQFF TGTGCCAGCAGTTACACGGGGAGAGGCAATGAGCAGTTCTTC TRBJ2-1 TRBV6-5 NA NA
CASKPGASTNEKLFF TGTGCCAGCAAGCCAGGAGCCTCAACTAATGAAAAACTGTTTTTT TRBJ1-4 TRBV25-1 NA NA
CSVNPGAGNTIYF TGCAGCGTTAACCCCGGGGCTGGAAACACCATATATTTT TRBJ1-3 TRBV29-1 once NA
CASSAGQTEAFF TGTGCCAGCAGCGCCGGACAAACTGAAGCTTTCTTT TRBJ1-1 TRBV25-1 NA NA
CSVETGGTEKLFF TGCAGCGTTGAAACAGGGGGCACTGAAAAACTGTTTTTT TRBJ1-4 TRBV29-1 NA TRBD1
CSADRTWDGSYEQYF TGCAGCGCCGACCGCACTTGGGACGGAAGCTACGAGCAGTACTTC TRBJ2-7 TRBV29-1 NA NA